This is a list of T cell receptor beta chains from one sample in a study of CD8 T cells in ankylosing spondylitis. TCRdb independently ran MiXCR on the 5' RACE reads; one entry per CDR3 protein. This sample has roughly 370,000 distinct CDR3 sequences; under 25% occur once, and the top ten carry approximately 15%. Material for sequencing was blood, either unsorted or a sorted T cell fraction (not recorded which). These TCRs come from a male donor with ankylosing spondylitis. The CDR3 runs from the conserved cysteine through the conserved F or W. The D gene is left open where the match is weak. Clone size appears in some rows only: once, few, many, or a class for an expanded clone.

>-|-|TRBJ2-5|TRBV14
TGTGCCAGCAGCCAAGATTATGGACTATCGGGAAGGTTAGAGACCCAGTACTTC
CASSQDYGLSGRLETQYF
>TRBD2|many|TRBJ2-1|TRBV15
TGTGCCACCAGCAGAGAGATAGCGGGAGGGCCTAACAATGAGCAGTTCTTC
CATSREIAGGPNNEQFF
>TRBD2|few|TRBJ2-6|TRBV5-1
TGCGCCAGCAGCTTGGGGCCTAGCGGGAGATCTGGGGCCAACGTCCTGACTTTC
CASSLGPSGRSGANVLTF
>-|few|TRBJ2-3|TRBV12-3/TRBV12-4
TGTGCCAGCAGTTTAGTGGAGGGCCTTGATACGCAGTATTTT
CASSLVEGLDTQYF
>-|-|TRBJ2-7|TRBV6-5
TGTGCCAGCAGTTACCACTTACGGGGAAGCTACGAGCAGTACTTC
CASSYHLRGSYEQYF
>-|-|TRBJ2-2|TRBV3-1
TGTGCCAGCAGCCCGACGGAACAGGTCAACGCCGGGGAGCTGTTTTTT
CASSPTEQVNAGELFF
>-|-|TRBJ2-2|TRBV20-1
TGCAGTGCTAGAGTGGGGCCCGGGGAGCTGTTTTTT
CSARVGPGELFF
>-|few|TRBJ2-1|TRBV11-3
TGTGCCAGCAGCTTATCAGGGATTCGCAACAATGAGCAGTTCTTC
CASSLSGIRNNEQFF
>-|-|TRBJ2-3|TRBV5-1
TGCGCCAGCAGCTTGGGGCAGACTAGCACAGATACGCAGTATTTT
CASSLGQTSTDTQYF
>-|few|TRBJ2-5|TRBV20-1
TGCAGTGCTCTCTCCAGGGGAGAGACCCAGTACTTC
CSALSRGETQYF
>-|few|TRBJ1-6|TRBV28
TGTGCCAGCAGACAGGACGGGGACTATAATTCACCCCTCCACTTT
CASRQDGDYNSPLHF
>TRBD1|few|TRBJ1-1|TRBV29-1
TGCAGCGTTGAAAGAGGCGGGGTGACAGGGGCTTTCTTT
CSVERGGVTGAFF
>TRBD2|-|TRBJ2-7|TRBV3-1
TGTGCCAGCAGCGGGATTGCGGGAGGCCCCTACGAGCAGTACTTC
CASSGIAGGPYEQYF
>TRBD1|-|TRBJ2-1|TRBV12-3/TRBV12-4
TGTGCCAGCAGACTTGGACAGGGAGAAGCATACAATGAGCAGTTCTTC
CASRLGQGEAYNEQFF
>-|once|TRBJ2-4|TRBV28
TGTGCCAGCAGTCCCCGGCGGTTC
CASSPRRF
>-|-|TRBJ2-5|TRBV20-1
TGCAGTGCTAGTAGCCCCTTGGGCCGCCAAGAGACCCAGTACTTC
CSASSPLGRQETQYF
>TRBD1|-|TRBJ2-5|TRBV28
TGTGCCAGCAGTAGGTTACAGGGGCGACAAGAGACCCAGTACTTC
CASSRLQGRQETQYF
>TRBD1|-|TRBJ1-1|TRBV20-1
TGCAGTGCTAGTGGGACAGGGAGAGGAATAATGAACACTGAAGCTTTCTTT
CSASGTGRGIMNTEAFF
>-|many|TRBJ2-5|TRBV7-9
TGTGCCAGCAGTTTAATCGGGGAGACCCAGTACTTC
CASSLIGETQYF
>-|many|TRBJ2-5|TRBV27
TGTGCCAGCAAAGGTTGGGGTGGTAGGGGAGAGACCCAGTACTTC
CASKGWGGRGETQYF
>-|few|TRBJ2-5|TRBV14
TGTGCCAGCAGCCCCCCCGATCCGTTCCAAGAGACCCAGTACTTC
CASSPPDPFQETQYF
>TRBD1|few|TRBJ1-1|TRBV15
TGTGCCACCAGCAGAGTGACAGGGGGCAACACTGAAGCTTTCTTT
CATSRVTGGNTEAFF
>-|many|TRBJ2-3|TRBV5-1
TGCGCCAGCAGCTTGATAGGGGTCGCCGCAGATACGCAGTATTTT
CASSLIGVAADTQYF
>TRBD2|many|TRBJ2-7|TRBV29-1
TGCAGCGCCTCACTAGCGGGAGGGTACGAGCAGTACTTC
CSASLAGGYEQYF
>TRBD2|many|TRBJ2-2|TRBV12-3/TRBV12-4
TGTGCCAGCAGGGGACGAGCGGGAGCACAGAACACCGGGGAGCTGTTTTTT
CASRGRAGAQNTGELFF
>-|few|TRBJ2-7|TRBV9
TGTGCCAGCAGCGTGGACGGGAGCTCCTACGAGCAGTACTTC
CASSVDGSSYEQYF
>-|-|TRBJ2-1|TRBV3-1
TGTGCCAGCAGCCCAGGACGGAGCTACAATGAGCAGTTCTTC
CASSPGRSYNEQFF
>-|few|TRBJ2-4|TRBV12-3/TRBV12-4
TGTGCCAGCAGCGAAGGACAGAATCTAGCCAAAAACATTCAGTACTTC
CASSEGQNLAKNIQYF
>TRBD2|many|TRBJ2-2|TRBV5-1
TGCGCCAGCAGCTTGGCGGGAGGGCAGAACACCGGGGAGCTGTTTTTT
CASSLAGGQNTGELFF
>TRBD2|few|TRBJ2-3|TRBV20-1
TGCAGTGCTATTTCCCCGGGAGGAGGTACAGATACGCAGTATTTT
CSAISPGGGTDTQYF
>TRBD2|few|TRBJ2-5|TRBV14
TGTGCCAGCAGCCAAGTTCGACTAGCGCAAGAGACCCAGTACTTC
CASSQVRLAQETQYF
>TRBD1|many|TRBJ2-1|TRBV7-8
TGTGCCAGCAGCTTAGTAACAGGGGACAGGGGCAATGAGCAGTTCTTC
CASSLVTGDRGNEQFF
>-|few|TRBJ2-5|TRBV20-1
TGCAGTGCTAGAGACGCCCCGCCGGGGACCCAGTACTTC
CSARDAPPGTQYF
>-|many|TRBJ2-2|TRBV12-3/TRBV12-4
TGTGCCAGCGGGAGTCGGAACACCGGGGAGCTGTTTTTT
CASGSRNTGELFF
>TRBD1|-|TRBJ2-3|TRBV5-1
TGCGCCAGCAAGGGACAGGGGGTCGTTGGCACAGATACGCAGTATTTT
CASKGQGVVGTDTQYF
>-|-|TRBJ2-1|TRBV6-1
TGTGCCAGCAGAATTATTCCCCTTTGGGCGGGGTACAATGAGCAGTTCTTC
CASRIIPLWAGYNEQFF
>-|-|TRBJ1-6|TRBV28
TGTGCCAGCAGTCCCGCCGACAGCTCCTATAATTCACCCCTCCACTTT
CASSPADSSYNSPLHF
>-|-|TRBJ1-5|TRBV20-1
TGCAGTGCTAGCCCGGACGGGGGGATTGAGCAGCCCCAGCATTTT
CSASPDGGIEQPQHF
>-|many|TRBJ1-1|TRBV7-2
TGTGCCAGCAGCCCCCGGACTCGGACTGAAGCTTTCTTT
CASSPRTRTEAFF
>-|few|TRBJ2-3|TRBV9
TGTGCCAGCAGCGTAGTCGGGCAGGGGCTCACAGATACGCAGTATTTT
CASSVVGQGLTDTQYF
>TRBD2|-|TRBJ2-2|TRBV9
TGTGCCAGCAGCGTTGAACTAGCGGGAGCCACCGGGGAGCTGTTTTTT
CASSVELAGATGELFF
>TRBD2|-|TRBJ2-1|TRBV11-2
TGTGCCAGCAGCACTAGCGGGAGGGCCAACAATGAGCAGTTCTTC
CASSTSGRANNEQFF
>TRBD2|many|TRBJ2-7|TRBV12-3/TRBV12-4
TGTGCCAGCAGTTTAACAGCGGGAGGTTCCTACGAGCAGTACTTC
CASSLTAGGSYEQYF
>-|-|TRBJ2-2|TRBV5-1
TGCGCCAGCAGCAACACCGACAGAGGGGGCACCGGGGAGCTGTTTTTT
CASSNTDRGGTGELFF
>-|-|TRBJ2-1|TRBV20-1
TGCAGTGCTTCTGGACCCGCCTTGGGCGATGAGCAGTTCTTC
CSASGPALGDEQFF
>TRBD1|-|TRBJ2-7|TRBV7-2
TGTGCCAGCAGCTGGGGACAGGGAGGGCAGTACTTC
CASSWGQGGQYF
>-|few|TRBJ1-1|TRBV18
TGTGCCAGCTCATCGGCCCCCCGAACCACTGAAGCTTTCTTT
CASSSAPRTTEAFF
>-|few|TRBJ2-5|TRBV11-3
TGTGCCAGCAGCTCTTTCCAAGAGACCCAGTACTTC
CASSSFQETQYF
>-|-|TRBJ1-5|TRBV6-2/TRBV6-3
TGTGCCAGCAGTTACCCCCCGGGGACCCTCGAGCACCAGCATTTT
CASSYPPGTLEHQHF
>-|few|TRBJ2-2|TRBV3-1
TGTGCCAGCAGCCAAGTGGTATCCGGGGAGCTGTTTTTT
CASSQVVSGELFF
>-|-|TRBJ2-3|TRBV5-1
TGCGCCAGCAAACCCGGTAACGGCGATACGCAGTATTTT
CASKPGNGDTQYF
>-|-|TRBJ2-4|TRBV3-1
TGTGCCAGCAGCCAACAAACCCTAGCCAAAAACATTCAGTACTTC
CASSQQTLAKNIQYF
>-|-|TRBJ1-5|TRBV7-6
TGTGCCAGCAGCTTATCAACAAATCAGCCCCAGCATTTT
CASSLSTNQPQHF
>-|-|TRBJ2-7|TRBV5-1
TGCGCCAGCAGTCAGGATGTGGACGTGGAGCAGTACTTC
CASSQDVDVEQYF
>TRBD2|few|TRBJ2-1|TRBV7-9
TGTGCCAGCAGTAGAACTAGCGGAATATACAATGAGCAGTTCTTC
CASSRTSGIYNEQFF